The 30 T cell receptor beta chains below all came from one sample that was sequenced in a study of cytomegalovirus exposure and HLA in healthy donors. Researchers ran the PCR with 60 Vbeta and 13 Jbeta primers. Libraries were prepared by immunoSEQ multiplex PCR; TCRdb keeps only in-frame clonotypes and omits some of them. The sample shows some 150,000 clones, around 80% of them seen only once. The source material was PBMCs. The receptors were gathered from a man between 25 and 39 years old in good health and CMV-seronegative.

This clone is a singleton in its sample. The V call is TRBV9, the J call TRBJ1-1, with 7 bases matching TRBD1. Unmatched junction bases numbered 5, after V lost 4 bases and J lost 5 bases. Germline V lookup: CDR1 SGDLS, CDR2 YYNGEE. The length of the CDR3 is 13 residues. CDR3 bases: TGTGCCAGCAGCCCAGGGGGAGGAACTGAAGCTTTCTTT. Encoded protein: CASSPGGGTEAFF.

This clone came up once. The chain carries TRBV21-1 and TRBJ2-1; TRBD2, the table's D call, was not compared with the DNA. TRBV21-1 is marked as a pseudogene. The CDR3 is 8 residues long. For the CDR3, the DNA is TGTGCCAGTAGAGGGCAGTTCTTC. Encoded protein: CASRGQFF.

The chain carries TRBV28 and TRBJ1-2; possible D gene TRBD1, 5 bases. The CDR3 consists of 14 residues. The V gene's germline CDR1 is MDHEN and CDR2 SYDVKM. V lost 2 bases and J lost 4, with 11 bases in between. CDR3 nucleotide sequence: TGTGCCAGCAGTTTAGGGAGGGGTCCCTATGGCTACACCTTC. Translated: CASSLGRGPYGYTF.

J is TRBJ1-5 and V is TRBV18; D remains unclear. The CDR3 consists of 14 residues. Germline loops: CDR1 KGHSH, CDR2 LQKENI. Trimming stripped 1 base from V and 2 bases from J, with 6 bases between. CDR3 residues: CASSPQGGNQPQHF. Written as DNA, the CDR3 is TGTGCCAGCTCACCACAGGGAGGCAATCAGCCCCAGCATTTT.

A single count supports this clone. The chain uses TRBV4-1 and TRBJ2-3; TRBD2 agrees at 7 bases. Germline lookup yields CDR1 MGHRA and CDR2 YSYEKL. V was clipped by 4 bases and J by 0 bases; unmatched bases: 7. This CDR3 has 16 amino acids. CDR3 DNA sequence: TGCGCCAGCAGCCCGGTGGGGCGGGAGAGCACAGATACGCAGTATTTT. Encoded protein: CASSPVGRESTDTQYF.

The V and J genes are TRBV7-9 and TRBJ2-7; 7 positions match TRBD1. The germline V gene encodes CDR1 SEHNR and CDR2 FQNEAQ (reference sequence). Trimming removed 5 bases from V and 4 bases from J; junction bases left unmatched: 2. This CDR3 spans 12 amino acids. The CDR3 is CASSARGYEQYF. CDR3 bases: TGTGCCAGCAGCGCCAGGGGGTACGAGCAGTACTTC.

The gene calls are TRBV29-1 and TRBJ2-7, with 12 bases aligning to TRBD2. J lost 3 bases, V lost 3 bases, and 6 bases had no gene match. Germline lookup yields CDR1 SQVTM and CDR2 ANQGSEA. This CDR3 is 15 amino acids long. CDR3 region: CSVETSGSTGYEQYF. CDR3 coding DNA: TGCAGCGTTGAGACTAGCGGGAGTACAGGCTACGAGCAGTACTTC.

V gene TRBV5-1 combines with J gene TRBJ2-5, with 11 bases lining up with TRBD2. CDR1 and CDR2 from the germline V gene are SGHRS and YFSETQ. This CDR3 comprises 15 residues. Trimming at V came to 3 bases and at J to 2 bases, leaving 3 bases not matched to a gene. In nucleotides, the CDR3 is TGCGCCAGCAGCTATGGGACTAGCGGACAAGAGACCCAGTACTTC. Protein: CASSYGTSGQETQYF.

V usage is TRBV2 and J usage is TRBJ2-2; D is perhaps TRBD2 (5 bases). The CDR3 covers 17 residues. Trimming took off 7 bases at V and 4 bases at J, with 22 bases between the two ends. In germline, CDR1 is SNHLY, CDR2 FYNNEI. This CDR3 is CASTPLLEVIGTGELFF. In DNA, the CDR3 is TGTGCCAGCACCCCACTCTTGGAGGTGATAGGCACCGGGGAGCTGTTTTTT.

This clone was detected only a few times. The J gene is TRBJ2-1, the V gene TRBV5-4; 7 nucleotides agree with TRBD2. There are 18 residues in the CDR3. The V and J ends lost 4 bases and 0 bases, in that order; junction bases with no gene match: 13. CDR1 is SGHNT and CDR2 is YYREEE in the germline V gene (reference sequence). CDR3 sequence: CASSTIPLAASSYNEQFF. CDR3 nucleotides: TGTGCCAGCAGCACAATTCCCCTAGCGGCCAGCTCCTACAATGAGCAGTTCTTC.

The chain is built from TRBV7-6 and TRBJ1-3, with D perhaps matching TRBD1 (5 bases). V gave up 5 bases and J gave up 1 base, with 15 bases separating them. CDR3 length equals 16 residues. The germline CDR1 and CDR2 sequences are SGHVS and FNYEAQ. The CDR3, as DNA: TGTGCCAGCAGCGGGCAGGGCTGGGCGTCTGGAAACACCATATATTTT. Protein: CASSGQGWASGNTIYF.

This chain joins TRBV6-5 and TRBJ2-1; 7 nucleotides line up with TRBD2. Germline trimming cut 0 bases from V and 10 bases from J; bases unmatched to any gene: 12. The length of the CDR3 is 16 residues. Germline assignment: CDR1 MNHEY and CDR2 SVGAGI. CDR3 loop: CASSYSAGVLLGEQFF. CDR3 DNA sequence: TGTGCCAGCAGTTACTCGGCGGGAGTGCTCCTGGGGGAGCAGTTCTTC.

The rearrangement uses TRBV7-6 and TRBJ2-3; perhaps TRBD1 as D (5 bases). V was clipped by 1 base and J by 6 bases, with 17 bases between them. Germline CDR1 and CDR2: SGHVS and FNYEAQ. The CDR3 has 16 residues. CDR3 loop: CASSLDWEGATDTQYF. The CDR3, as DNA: TGTGCCAGCAGCTTAGACTGGGAAGGGGCCACGGATACGCAGTATTTT. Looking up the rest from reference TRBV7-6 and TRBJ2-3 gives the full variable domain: GAGVSQSPRYKVTKRGQDVALRCDPISGHVSLYWYRQALGQGPEFLTYFNYEAQQDKSGLPNDRFSAERPEGSISTLTIQRTEQRDSAMYRCASSLDWEGATDTQYFGPGTRLTVL.

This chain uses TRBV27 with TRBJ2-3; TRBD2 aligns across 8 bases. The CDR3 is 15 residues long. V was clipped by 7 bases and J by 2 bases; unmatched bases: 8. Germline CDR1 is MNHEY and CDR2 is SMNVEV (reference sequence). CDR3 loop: CASNLAGISTDTQYF. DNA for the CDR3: TGTGCCAGCAATCTAGCGGGCATATCCACAGATACGCAGTATTTT.

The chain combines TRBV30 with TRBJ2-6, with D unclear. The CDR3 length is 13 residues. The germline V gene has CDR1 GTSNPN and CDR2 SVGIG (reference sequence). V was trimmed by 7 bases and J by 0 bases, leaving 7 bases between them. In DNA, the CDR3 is TGTGCCTTTAGTAACTCTGGGGCCAACGTCCTGACTTTC. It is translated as CAFSNSGANVLTF.

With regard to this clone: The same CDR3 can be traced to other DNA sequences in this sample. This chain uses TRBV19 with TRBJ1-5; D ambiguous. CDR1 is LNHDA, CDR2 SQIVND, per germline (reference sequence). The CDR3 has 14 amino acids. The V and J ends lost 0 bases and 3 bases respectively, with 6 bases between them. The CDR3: CASSIDRSNQPQHF. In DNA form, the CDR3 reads TGTGCCAGTAGTATAGACAGGTCCAATCAGCCCCAGCATTTT.

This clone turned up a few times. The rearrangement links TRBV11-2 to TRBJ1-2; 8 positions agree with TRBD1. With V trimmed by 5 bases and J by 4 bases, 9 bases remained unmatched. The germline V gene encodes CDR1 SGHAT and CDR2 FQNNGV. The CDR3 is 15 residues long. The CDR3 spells CASSRTGGRSYGYTF. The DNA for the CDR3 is TGTGCCAGCAGCCGCACAGGGGGGCGTAGCTATGGCTACACCTTC.

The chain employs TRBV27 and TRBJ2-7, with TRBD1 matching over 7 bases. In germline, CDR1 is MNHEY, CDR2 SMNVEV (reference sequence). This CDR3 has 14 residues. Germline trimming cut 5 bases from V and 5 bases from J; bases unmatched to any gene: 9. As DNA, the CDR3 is TGTGCCAGCAGTCCCCGAACCACAGGGGACGAGCAGTACTTC. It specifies CASSPRTTGDEQYF.

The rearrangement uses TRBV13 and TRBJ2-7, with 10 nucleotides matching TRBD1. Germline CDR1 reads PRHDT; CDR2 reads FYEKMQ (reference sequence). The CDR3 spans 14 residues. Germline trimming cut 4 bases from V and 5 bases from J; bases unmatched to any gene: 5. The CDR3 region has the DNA TGTGCCAGCAGCTCCGGACAGGGGGAGAACGAGCAGTACTTC. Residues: CASSSGQGENEQYF.

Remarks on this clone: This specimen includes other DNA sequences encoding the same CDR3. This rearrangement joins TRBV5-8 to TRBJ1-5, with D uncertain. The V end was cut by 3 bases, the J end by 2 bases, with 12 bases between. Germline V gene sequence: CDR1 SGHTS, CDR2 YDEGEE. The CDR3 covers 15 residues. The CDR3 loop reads CASSSGLLGNQPQHF. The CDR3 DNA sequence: TGTGCCAGCAGCTCCGGACTTCTAGGCAATCAGCCCCAGCATTTT.

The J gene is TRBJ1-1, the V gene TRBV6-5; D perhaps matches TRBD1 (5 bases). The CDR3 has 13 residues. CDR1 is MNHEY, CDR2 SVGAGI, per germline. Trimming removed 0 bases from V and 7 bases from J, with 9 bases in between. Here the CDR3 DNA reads TGTGCCAGCAGTTACTCGATTAGGGGTGAAGCTTTCTTT. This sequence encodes CASSYSIRGEAFF.

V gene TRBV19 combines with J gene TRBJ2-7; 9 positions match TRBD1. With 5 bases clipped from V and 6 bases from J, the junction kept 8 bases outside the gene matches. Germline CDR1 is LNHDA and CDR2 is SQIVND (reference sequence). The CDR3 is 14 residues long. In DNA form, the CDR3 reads TGTGCCAGTAGTGCCAACAGGGGGCAAGGCGAGCAGTACTTC. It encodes CASSANRGQGEQYF.

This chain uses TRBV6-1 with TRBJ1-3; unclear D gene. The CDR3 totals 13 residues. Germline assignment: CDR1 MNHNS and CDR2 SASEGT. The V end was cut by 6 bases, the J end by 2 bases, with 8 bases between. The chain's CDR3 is CASSLGAGNTIYF. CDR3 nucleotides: TGTGCCAGCAGCCTCGGGGCTGGAAACACCATATATTTT.

DNA of the CDR3: TGTGCCAGTAGTATAGCTACGTGGAGAGGAATTAGTGAGCAGTTCTTC. Translated, it gives CASSIATWRGISEQFF. V gene TRBV19 combines with J gene TRBJ2-1, with unresolved D. The germline V gene encodes CDR1 LNHDA and CDR2 SQIVND (reference sequence). V gave up 1 base and J gave up 9 bases, with 19 bases separating them. The CDR3 covers 16 residues. Full variable domain (rest looked up from reference TRBV19 and TRBJ2-1): DGGITQSPKYLFRKEGQNVTLSCEQNLNHDAMYWYRQDPGQGLRLIYYSQIVNDFQKGDIAEGYSVSREKKESFPLTVTSAQKNPTAFYLCASSIATWRGISEQFFGPGTRLTVL.

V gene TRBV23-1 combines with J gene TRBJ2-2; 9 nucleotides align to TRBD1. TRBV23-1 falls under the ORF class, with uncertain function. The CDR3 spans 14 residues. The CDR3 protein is CAERRDRGAGELFF. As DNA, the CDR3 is TGCGCAGAGCGCCGAGACAGGGGGGCCGGGGAGCTGTTTTTT.

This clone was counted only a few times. The CDR3 reads CASSSGRAWVWTQYF. For the CDR3, the DNA is TGTGCCAGCAGTAGCGGGAGGGCCTGGGTTTGGACCCAGTACTTC. V gene TRBV6-5 combines with J gene TRBJ2-5, with 10 nucleotides matching TRBD2. CDR3 length: 15 residues. The V and J ends lost 5 bases and 7 bases, in that order; junction bases with no gene match: 10. Looked up from germline, CDR1 is MNHEY and CDR2 is SVGAGI.

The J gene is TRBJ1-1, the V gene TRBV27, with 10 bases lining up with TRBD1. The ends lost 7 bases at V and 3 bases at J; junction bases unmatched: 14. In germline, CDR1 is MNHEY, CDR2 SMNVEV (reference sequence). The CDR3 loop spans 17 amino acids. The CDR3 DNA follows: TGTGCCAGCATCCCGCAACCGGGACAGGGGCAGGACACTGAAGCTTTCTTT. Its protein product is CASIPQPGQGQDTEAFF.

CDR3 bases: TGTGCCAGCAGCTTGTACAGGGGATATAACACTGAAGCTTTCTTT. Encoded protein: CASSLYRGYNTEAFF. The chain couples TRBV5-4 to TRBJ1-1; 7 positions match TRBD1. The germline V gene has CDR1 SGHNT and CDR2 YYREEE (reference sequence). CDR3 length equals 15 residues. V was clipped by 1 base and J by 2 bases; unmatched bases: 5.

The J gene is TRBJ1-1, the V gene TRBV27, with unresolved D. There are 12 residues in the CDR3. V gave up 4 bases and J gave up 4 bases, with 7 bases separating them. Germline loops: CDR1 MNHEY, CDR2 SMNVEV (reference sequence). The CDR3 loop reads CASSSDSTEAFF. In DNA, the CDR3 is TGTGCCAGCAGTTCGGACTCCACTGAAGCTTTCTTT.

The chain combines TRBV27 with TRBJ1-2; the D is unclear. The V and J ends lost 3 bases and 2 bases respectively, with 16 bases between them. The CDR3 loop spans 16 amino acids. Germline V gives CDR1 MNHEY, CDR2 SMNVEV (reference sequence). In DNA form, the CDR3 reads TGTGCCAGCAGTTTCCTCATCTTGGAGGGAAACTATGGCTACACCTTC. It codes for CASSFLILEGNYGYTF.